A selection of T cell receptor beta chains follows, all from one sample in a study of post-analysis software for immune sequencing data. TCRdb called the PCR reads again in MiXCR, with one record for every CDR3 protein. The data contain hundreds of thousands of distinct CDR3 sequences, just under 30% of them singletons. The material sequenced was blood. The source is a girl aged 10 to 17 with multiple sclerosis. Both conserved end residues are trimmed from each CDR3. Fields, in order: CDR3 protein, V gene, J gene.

cdr3_aa: ASSFQGAGQPDTQY
v_call: TRBV7-2
j_call: TRBJ2-3

cdr3_aa: SADPPRVGDGDEQF
v_call: TRBV20-1
j_call: TRBJ2-1

cdr3_aa: ASSQEGGGWENIQY
v_call: TRBV4-1
j_call: TRBJ2-4

cdr3_aa: ASSFQTGREGSYEQY
v_call: TRBV7-9
j_call: TRBJ2-7

cdr3_aa: ASSVDRLMREQY
v_call: TRBV4-3
j_call: TRBJ2-7

cdr3_aa: TSSPTPGQASYEQY
v_call: TRBV7-9
j_call: TRBJ2-7

cdr3_aa: ASSVAQSGAEAF
v_call: TRBV9
j_call: TRBJ1-1

cdr3_aa: ASRDVGTGRFEQF
v_call: TRBV28
j_call: TRBJ2-1

cdr3_aa: ASSLGRGENIQY
v_call: TRBV4-3
j_call: TRBJ2-4

cdr3_aa: ASSLGLIQPRTYNEQF
v_call: TRBV13
j_call: TRBJ2-1

cdr3_aa: ASSYSGLAEFYNEQF
v_call: TRBV6-2/TRBV6-3
j_call: TRBJ2-1

cdr3_aa: ASSRGGRAYEQY
v_call: TRBV3-1
j_call: TRBJ2-7

cdr3_aa: ASSNKLAGEQETQY
v_call: TRBV28
j_call: TRBJ2-5

cdr3_aa: SALLLAGRNEQF
v_call: TRBV20-1
j_call: TRBJ2-1

cdr3_aa: ASSHAEGGLGDTQY
v_call: TRBV4-3
j_call: TRBJ2-3

cdr3_aa: ASSPTSGRRSYNEQY
v_call: TRBV7-2
j_call: .

cdr3_aa: SARERLGTSGVYEQF
v_call: TRBV20-1
j_call: TRBJ2-1

cdr3_aa: ATSRGGSGIGQPQH
v_call: TRBV15
j_call: TRBJ1-5

cdr3_aa: SAHRTPRQF
v_call: TRBV20-1
j_call: TRBJ2-1

cdr3_aa: ASRRLQETQY
v_call: TRBV5-6
j_call: TRBJ2-5

cdr3_aa: ANGVTGLTNYGYT
v_call: TRBV9
j_call: TRBJ1-2